The source of this T cell receptor beta chain is a study of shared clonotypes between healthy human individuals. Each of the donors was a healthy adult who was HIV-negative and had not had a recent acute infection or vaccination. General study findings and limits: Relative to their counterparts shared across all four donors, non-shared clonotypes exhibited diminished generation probabilities.

This clone appeared a single time. Its specificity is not known. Germline assignment: CDR1 MNHEY and CDR2 SMNVEV (reference sequence). CDR3 length: 15 amino acids. Trimming removed 4 bases from V and 3 bases from J, with 16 bases in between. Every immunoSEQ plate was one replicate of a subset's evenly spread DNA. Sequencing used immunoSEQ multiplex PCR; TCRdb keeps in-frame clones, though not all of them. The sample yields over a million clones, 95% to 97% seen once. The J gene is TRBJ2-7, the V gene TRBV27, with D possibly TRBD2 on 5 matching bases. This sequence originates from a man younger than 40 in good health. The material sequenced was naive CD4+ T cells sorted from blood. Regarding subset: CD45RA+ positively selected. The CDR3, as DNA: TGTGCCAGCAGTTCTCGACTACGAGGGAACTACGAGCAGTACTTC. Amino acids: CASSSRLRGNYEQYF.